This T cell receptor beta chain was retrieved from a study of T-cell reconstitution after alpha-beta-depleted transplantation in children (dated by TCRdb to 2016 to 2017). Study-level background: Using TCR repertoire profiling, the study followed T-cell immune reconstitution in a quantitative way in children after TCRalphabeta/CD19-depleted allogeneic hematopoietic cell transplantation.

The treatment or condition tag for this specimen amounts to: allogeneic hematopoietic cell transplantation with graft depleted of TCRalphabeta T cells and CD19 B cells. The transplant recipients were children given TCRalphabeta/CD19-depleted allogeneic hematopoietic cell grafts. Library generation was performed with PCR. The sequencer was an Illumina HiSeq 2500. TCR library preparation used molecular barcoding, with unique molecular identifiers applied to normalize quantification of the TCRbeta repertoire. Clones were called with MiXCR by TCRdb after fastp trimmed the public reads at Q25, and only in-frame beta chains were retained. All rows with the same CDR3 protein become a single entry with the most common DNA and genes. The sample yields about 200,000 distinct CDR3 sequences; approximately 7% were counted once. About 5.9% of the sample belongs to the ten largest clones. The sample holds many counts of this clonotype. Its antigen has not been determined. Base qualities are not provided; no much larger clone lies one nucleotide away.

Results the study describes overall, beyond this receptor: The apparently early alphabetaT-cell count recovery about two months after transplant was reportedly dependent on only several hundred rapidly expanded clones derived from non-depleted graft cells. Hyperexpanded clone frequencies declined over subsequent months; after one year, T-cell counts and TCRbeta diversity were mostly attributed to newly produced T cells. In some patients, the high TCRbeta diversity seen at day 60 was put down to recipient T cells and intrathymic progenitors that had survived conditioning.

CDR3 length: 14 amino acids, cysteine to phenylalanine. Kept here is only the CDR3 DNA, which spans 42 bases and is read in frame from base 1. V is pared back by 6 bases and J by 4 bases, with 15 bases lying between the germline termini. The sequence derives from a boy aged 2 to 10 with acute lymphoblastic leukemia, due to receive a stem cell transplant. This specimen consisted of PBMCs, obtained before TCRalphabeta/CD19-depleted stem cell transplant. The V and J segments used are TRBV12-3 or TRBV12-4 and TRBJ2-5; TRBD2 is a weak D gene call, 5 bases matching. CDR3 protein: CASSPGNRGETQYF. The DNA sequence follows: TGTGCCAGCAGCCCGGGAAACCGGGGAGAGACCCAGTACTTC.